This passage covers 25 T cell receptor beta chains from one sample sequenced in a study of coeliac disease. Generated by immunoSEQ multiplex PCR, the TCRdb table keeps only in-frame clones and is missing some. The sample holds under 2,000 clones, 73% seen once. Material for sequencing was lymphocytes from the gut lamina propria. These receptors all come from a human donor without celiac disease.

This chain connects TRBV18 to TRBJ2-7, with a tentative D call TRBD1 (5 bases). The V gene's germline CDR1 is KGHSH and CDR2 LQKENI. This CDR3 is 12 amino acids long. V lost 5 bases to trimming and J lost 3 bases, with 8 bases between them. The CDR3 loop is CASSRDSYEQYF. DNA for the CDR3: TGTGCCAGCTCAAGAGACAGCTACGAGCAGTACTTC.

This chain joins TRBV19 and TRBJ1-1, with D unresolved. Trimming left V 3 bases short and J 6 bases short, with 17 bases between. The CDR3 length is 15 residues. CDR1 and CDR2 (germline): LNHDA, SQIVND (reference sequence). CDR3 bases: TGTGCCAGTAGTATTAGCCGTTCCCGAGGGTCTGAAGCTTTCTTT. Amino acids: CASSISRSRGSEAFF.

The chain joins TRBV10-2 to TRBJ2-7, with 8 bases matching TRBD1. V lost 0 bases, J lost 7 bases, and 5 bases stayed unmatched. CDR3 length: 14 residues. Germline V lookup: CDR1 WSHSY, CDR2 SAAADI. DNA of the CDR3: TGCGCCAGCAGTGAGTCGACCAGGGGGCAAGAGCAGTACTTC. Translating it yields CASSESTRGQEQYF.

V and J are TRBV6-1 and TRBJ1-2; the D gene is possibly TRBD1 (5 bases). Germline CDR1 reads MNHNS; CDR2 reads SASEGT. V gave up 3 bases and J gave up 5 bases, with 13 bases separating them. The CDR3 has 14 residues. CDR3 sequence: CASSDWGVGYGYTF. Here the CDR3 DNA reads TGTGCCAGCAGTGACTGGGGGGTGGGGTATGGCTACACCTTC.

V gene TRBV10-3 combines with J gene TRBJ2-1, with 8 bases fitting TRBD1. The junction had 17 bases not matched to a gene; V was cut back by 11 bases and J by 5 bases. This CDR3 comprises 16 residues. Per the germline V gene, CDR1 is ENHRY and CDR2 is SYGVKD. The CDR3 nucleotides are TGTGCCCCAATCCTGACAGGGGTAGAATGGGACAATGAGCAGTTCTTC. It yields the protein CAPILTGVEWDNEQFF.

This chain links TRBV23-1 with TRBJ2-1; D remains ambiguous. TRBV23-1 is an ORF for which the function is uncertain. The CDR3 extends over 16 amino acids. Trimming removed 0 bases from V and 6 bases from J, with 15 bases in between. In DNA form, the CDR3 reads TGCGCCAGCAGTCAATCTGAACGCCGTCGAGTCAATGAGCAGTTCTTC. Its translation: CASSQSERRRVNEQFF.

In this sample, this clone turned up a few times. The CDR3 loop reads CASSLGLAGGSYNEQFF. The DNA for the CDR3 is TGTGCCAGCAGCTTGGGGCTAGCGGGAGGGTCCTACAATGAGCAGTTCTTC. V usage is TRBV5-6 and J usage is TRBJ2-1, with 12 nucleotides matching TRBD2. The CDR3 extends over 17 amino acids. Per germline, CDR1 SGHDT and CDR2 YYEEEE. V dropped 0 bases and J dropped 1; count of bases not matched to a gene: 2.

The chain uses TRBV7-2 and TRBJ2-2, with D perhaps matching TRBD2 (5 bases). Germline CDR1 SGHTA, CDR2 FQGNSA. The germline V and J ends were trimmed by 5 bases and 0 bases, with 13 bases remaining between them. The CDR3 sequence is 16 residues long. CDR3 residues: CASSDFTGSNTGELFF. As DNA, the CDR3 is TGTGCCAGCAGCGACTTCACGGGATCGAACACCGGGGAGCTGTTTTTT.

V is TRBV2 and J is TRBJ2-3; 7 bases align to TRBD2. The length of the CDR3 is 15 residues. CDR1 is SNHLY, CDR2 FYNNEI, per germline. J gave up 6 bases and V 1 base, and 7 bases lay outside the gene matches. CDR3 bases: TGTGCCAGCAGTGAAGGGCGGGGCGGGAGTGATACGCAGTATTTT. Translated: CASSEGRGGSDTQYF.

The chain employs TRBV6-4 and TRBJ2-3; 7 bases align to TRBD2. CDR3 length: 15 residues. V shed 0 bases and J 6 bases; nucleotides not matched to a gene: 6. The V gene's germline CDR1 is MRHNA and CDR2 SNTAGT. As DNA, the CDR3 is TGTGCCAGCAGTGACTCTGGCGGGGGAACCGATACGCAGTATTTT. Amino acids: CASSDSGGGTDTQYF.

The V call is TRBV5-5, the J call TRBJ1-1; D is undetermined. Germline lookup yields CDR1 SGHKS and CDR2 YYEKEE (reference sequence). There are 15 residues in the CDR3. V was cut by 0 bases and J by 0 bases, with 9 bases left in between. This chain's CDR3 is CASSLVLFMNTEAFF. The CDR3 DNA is TGTGCCAGCAGCTTGGTTCTTTTTATGAACACTGAAGCTTTCTTT.

This clone appeared once. The chain recombines TRBV28 with TRBJ1-2; 8 bases agree with TRBD1. V shed 3 bases and J 7 bases; nucleotides not matched to a gene: 1. Germline-derived CDR1 and CDR2 are MDHEN and SYDVKM. The CDR3 extends over 12 amino acids. The CDR3 reads CASSFRGRGYTF. CDR3 nucleotide sequence: TGTGCCAGCAGTTTCAGGGGGCGTGGCTACACCTTC.

The rearrangement links TRBV9 to TRBJ2-3; 11 bases line up with TRBD2. The germline CDR1 and CDR2 sequences are SGDLS and YYNGEE. The CDR3 is 15 amino acids. Trimming cost V 4 bases and J 6 bases; bases outside gene matches: 7. The CDR3 here is CASSFTSGSRDTQYF. CDR3 in DNA: TGTGCCAGCAGCTTTACTAGCGGGAGTCGCGATACGCAGTATTTT.

This clone occurred once. The V call is TRBV7-2, the J call TRBJ2-5; 7 nucleotides align to TRBD1. CDR1 SGHTA and CDR2 FQGNSA come from the germline V gene. The V gene end was trimmed by 1 base and the J gene end by 11 bases; junction bases not matched to a gene: 13. The length of the CDR3 is 15 residues. Here the CDR3 reads CASSLVVTGWQGQYF. The CDR3 coding sequence is TGTGCCAGCAGCTTAGTGGTGACAGGGTGGCAGGGGCAGTACTTC. The full variable domain, with the rest looked up from reference TRBV7-2 and TRBJ2-5, is GAGVSQSPSNKVTEKGKDVELRCDPISGHTALYWYRQSLGQGLEFLIYFQGNSAPDKSGLPSDRFSAERTGGSVSTLTIQRTQQEDSAVYLCASSLVVTGWQGQYFGPGTRLLVL.

The chain joins TRBV6-1 to TRBJ2-7; 13 nucleotides line up with TRBD2. This CDR3 has 15 amino acids. Germline CDR1 MNHNS, CDR2 SASEGT. V was pared by 4 bases and J by 3 bases, with 3 bases of the junction left unmatched. The CDR3: CASSARLAGGYEQYF. The CDR3 region has the DNA TGTGCCAGCAGTGCTAGACTAGCGGGAGGCTACGAGCAGTACTTC.

V usage is TRBV30 and J usage is TRBJ1-5; TRBD1 might be the D (6 bases). Germline CDR1 and CDR2: GTSNPN and SVGIG (reference sequence). V lost 1 base to trimming and J lost 6 bases, with 7 bases between them. The CDR3 sequence is 12 residues long. The CDR3 nucleotides read TGTGCCTGGAGTGAGACAGGTCAGCCCCAGCATTTT. Residues: CAWSETGQPQHF. Looking up the rest from reference TRBV30 and TRBJ1-5 gives the full variable domain: SQTIHQWPATLVQPVGSPLSLECTVEGTSNPNLYWYRQAAGRGLQLLFYSVGIGQISSEVPQNLSASRPQDRQFILSSKKLLLSDSGFYLCAWSETGQPQHFGDGTRLSIL.

This sequence joins TRBV5-1 and TRBJ2-3; 7 bases agree with TRBD1. CDR1 and CDR2 from the germline V gene are SGHRS and YFSETQ. The J segment lost 4 bases and the V segment lost 2 bases, leaving 7 bases of the junction unmatched. The CDR3 runs to 15 residues. The CDR3 DNA is TGCGCCAGCAGCTTAAGGGGGCTAGGCGCAGATACGCAGTATTTT. Translation gives CASSLRGLGADTQYF.

V is TRBV19 and J is TRBJ2-2, with D tentatively TRBD2 (5 bases). Per the germline V gene, CDR1 is LNHDA and CDR2 is SQIVND (reference sequence). V dropped 9 bases and J dropped 1 base, with 18 bases sitting between them. The CDR3 is 16 amino acids. This chain's CDR3 is CASLPSSRGNTGELFF. The DNA for the CDR3 is TGTGCCAGCCTACCCTCATCCCGGGGGAACACCGGGGAGCTGTTTTTT.

This chain connects TRBV28 to TRBJ1-2; D gene ambiguous. Germline V lookup: CDR1 MDHEN, CDR2 SYDVKM. The CDR3 extends over 12 amino acids. Deletions cut 3 bases from V and 5 bases from J, with 7 bases between. CDR3 sequence (DNA): TGTGCCAGCAGTTTTTCGCAGTATGGCTACACCTTC. Encoded protein: CASSFSQYGYTF.

This clone has just one count. The gene calls are TRBV19 and TRBJ1-1; D remains ambiguous. The V end was cut by 5 bases, the J end by 1 base, with 11 bases between. Germline values: CDR1 LNHDA, CDR2 SQIVND (reference sequence). The CDR3 consists of 14 residues. This CDR3 reads CASSSGLPNTEAFF. The CDR3 DNA sequence: TGTGCCAGTAGTTCCGGACTGCCGAACACTGAAGCTTTCTTT.

The V gene is TRBV5-4, the J gene TRBJ2-7; 12 nucleotides line up with TRBD2. V trimming: 0 bases; J trimming: 3 bases; junction bases outside the gene matches: 4. The CDR3 sequence is 16 residues long. CDR1 and CDR2 (germline): SGHNT, YYREEE (reference sequence). The CDR3 spells CASSLASTSGSYEQYF. For the CDR3, the DNA is TGTGCCAGCAGCTTGGCCTCGACTAGCGGGAGCTACGAGCAGTACTTC.

The rearrangement links TRBV28 to TRBJ2-7; maybe TRBD1 (6 bases). Deletions cut 11 bases from V and 2 bases from J, with 19 bases between. In germline, CDR1 is MDHEN, CDR2 SYDVKM. The CDR3 contains 14 residues. CDR3 residues: CACEGDTATYEQYF. The CDR3 DNA reads as TGTGCCTGCGAAGGGGACACTGCTACCTACGAGCAGTACTTC.

The chain couples TRBV6-5 to TRBJ2-7; 7 nucleotides line up with TRBD1. CDR1 and CDR2 (germline): MNHEY, SVGAGI. Trimming took 4 bases from V and 6 from J; bases not matched to a gene: 12. The length of the CDR3 is 15 residues. CDR3 bases: TGTGCCAGCAGTTTCCTTCCAGGGACAGCCGGCGAGCAGTACTTC. This translates into CASSFLPGTAGEQYF.

The chain recombines TRBV7-2 with TRBJ2-6; 7 bases line up with TRBD1. Germline loops: CDR1 SGHTA, CDR2 FQGNSA. This CDR3 contains 15 residues. Germline trimming cut 4 bases from V and 2 bases from J; bases unmatched to any gene: 2. The CDR3 DNA is TGTGCCAGCAGCTCGACAGGGACTGGGGCCAACGTCCTGACTTTC. Translating gives CASSSTGTGANVLTF.

This clone was counted a single time. The rearrangement uses TRBV2 and TRBJ2-7, with 10 positions matching TRBD1. Germline lookup yields CDR1 SNHLY and CDR2 FYNNEI. The CDR3 is 13 amino acids. V was pared by 6 bases and J by 7 bases, with 6 bases of the junction left unmatched. The CDR3 loop is CASSRDRGPEQYF. The CDR3 nucleotides are TGTGCCAGCAGCCGGGACAGGGGCCCGGAGCAGTACTTC.